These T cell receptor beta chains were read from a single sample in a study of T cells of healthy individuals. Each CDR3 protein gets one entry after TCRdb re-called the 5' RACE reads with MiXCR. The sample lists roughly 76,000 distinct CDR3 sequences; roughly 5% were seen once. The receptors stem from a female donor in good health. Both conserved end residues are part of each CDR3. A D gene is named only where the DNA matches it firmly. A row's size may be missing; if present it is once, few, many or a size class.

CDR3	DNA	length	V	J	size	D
CSAREYGRSSYNEQFF	TGCAGTGCTAGAGAGTACGGCAGAAGCTCCTACAATGAGCAGTTCTTC	16	TRBV20-1	TRBJ2-1	many	NA
CASSQYPRQVDKGKLFF	TGTGCCAGCAGCCAGTACCCCCGTCAGGTGGATAAGGGAAAACTGTTTTTT	17	TRBV7-2	TRBJ1-4	many	NA
CASSLTSGGDNEQFF	TGTGCCAGCAGCCTGACTAGCGGGGGGGACAATGAGCAGTTCTTC	15	TRBV12-3/TRBV12-4	TRBJ2-1	many	TRBD2
CASSLAGGAYEQYF	TGTGCCAGCAGTTTAGCGGGAGGGGCCTACGAGCAGTACTTC	14	TRBV27	TRBJ2-7	many	TRBD2
CASTSLGVMNTEAFF	TGTGCCAGCACCTCCCTGGGGGTAATGAACACTGAAGCTTTCTTT	15	TRBV12-3/TRBV12-4	TRBJ1-1	NA	NA
CASTGGSSYEQYF	TGTGCCAGCACAGGCGGCAGCTCCTACGAGCAGTACTTC	13	TRBV3-1	TRBJ2-7	many	NA
CASSLDAGGNEKLFF	TGTGCCAGCAGCTTGGATGCTGGGGGGAATGAAAAACTGTTTTTT	15	TRBV5-6	TRBJ1-4	many	NA
CASSWRDGMGRAFF	TGTGCCAGCAGTTGGCGGGACGGGATGGGAAGAGCTTTCTTT	14	TRBV27	TRBJ1-1	NA	NA
CASTAAGHEQYF	TGTGCCAGCACCGCGGCGGGCCACGAGCAGTACTTC	12	TRBV2	TRBJ2-7	NA	NA
CASSLWQGGSSYNSPLHF	TGTGCCAGCAGTTTATGGCAGGGAGGGAGCTCCTATAATTCACCCCTCCACTTT	18	TRBV12-3/TRBV12-4	TRBJ1-6	NA	NA
CASSPWDRSSYNEQFF	TGTGCCAGCAGTCCATGGGACAGGAGCTCCTACAATGAGCAGTTCTTC	16	TRBV28	TRBJ2-1	few	TRBD1
CASSYSRQGTYEQYF	TGTGCCAGCAGCTACTCGAGACAGGGGACCTACGAGCAGTACTTC	15	TRBV6-6	TRBJ2-7	many	TRBD1
CSVDGGVGQPQHF	TGCAGCGTTGATGGGGGGGTAGGTCAGCCCCAGCATTTT	13	TRBV29-1	TRBJ1-5	few	NA